Sequencing of this T cell receptor (beta chain) was carried out in a study of blood T cell repertoires in COVID-19. Data came from immunoSEQ multiplex PCR; TCRdb stores just in-frame clones and leaves some out. There are over 300,000 clones in the sample; 85% to 90% occur only once, and about 10% lies in the top ten. Germline values: CDR1 SNHLY, CDR2 FYNNEI. The CDR3 loop spans 15 amino acids. Trimming stripped 8 bases from V and 0 bases from J, with 14 bases between. This sequence originates from a woman aged 18-29 years who had recovered from COVID-19. The sequencing sample was made of PBMCs or T cells enriched from blood (not recorded which). The chain carries TRBV2 and TRBJ2-1; no firm D call. This CDR3 reads CASSVVGLSYNEQFF. CDR3 bases: TGTGCCAGCTCTGTGGTGGGCCTCTCCTACAATGAGCAGTTCTTC.